These T cell receptor beta chains were read from a single sample in a study. One entry per CDR3 protein results from TCRdb running MiXCR on the 5' RACE reads. This sample carries 30,000 to 40,000 distinct CDR3 sequences, 26% of them seen once, and the ten largest clones take roughly 3.7%. Specimen: naive CD4+ T cells sorted from a lymph node. These receptors all stem from a female donor with breast cancer. The CDR3 runs from the conserved cysteine through the conserved F or W. D genes are given only for firm matches. Not every row has a clone size; where given, it reads once, few, many or a size class.

j_call: TRBJ2-7
clone_size: -
d_call: TRBD2
v_call: TRBV7-2
cdr3_nt: TGTGCCAGCAGCTTGTTTGGCGGGGAGGGTTTCTTGGTAAGGTACGAGCAGTACTTC
cdr3_aa: CASSLFGGEGFLVRYEQYF

j_call: TRBJ2-5
clone_size: -
d_call: TRBD1
v_call: TRBV7-2
cdr3_nt: TGTGCCAGCAGATCCGGGACAGGCCAAGAGACCCAGTACTTC
cdr3_aa: CASRSGTGQETQYF

j_call: TRBJ2-5
clone_size: once
d_call: -
v_call: TRBV5-6
cdr3_nt: TGTGCCAGCAGCGGGCAGCAAGAGGCCCAGTACTTC
cdr3_aa: CASSGQQEAQYF

j_call: TRBJ1-5
clone_size: few
d_call: TRBD1
v_call: TRBV5-1
cdr3_nt: TGCGCCAGCAGCGTAGGGACAGTGACGAATCAGCCCCAGCATTTT
cdr3_aa: CASSVGTVTNQPQHF

j_call: TRBJ1-2
clone_size: few
d_call: -
v_call: TRBV29-1
cdr3_nt: TGCAGCGTTGAATCACAGGGCGCCGGCTACACCTTC
cdr3_aa: CSVESQGAGYTF

j_call: TRBJ1-2
clone_size: few
d_call: TRBD1
v_call: TRBV5-1
cdr3_nt: TGCGCCAGCAGCTACCAGGGGGATGGCTACACCTTC
cdr3_aa: CASSYQGDGYTF

j_call: TRBJ2-3
clone_size: few
d_call: TRBD1
v_call: TRBV7-2
cdr3_nt: TGTGCCAGCAGCTTACTACCGGGACAGACCTACACAGATACGCAGTATTTT
cdr3_aa: CASSLLPGQTYTDTQYF

j_call: TRBJ1-1
clone_size: few
d_call: -
v_call: TRBV20-1
cdr3_nt: TGCAGTGCTAGTGGGAACACTGAAGCTTTCTTT
cdr3_aa: CSASGNTEAFF

j_call: TRBJ2-2
clone_size: -
d_call: -
v_call: TRBV5-6
cdr3_nt: TGTGCCAGCAGCTTGTTTGATATGGGGCGTAACACCGGGGAGCTGTTTTTT
cdr3_aa: CASSLFDMGRNTGELFF

j_call: TRBJ2-3
clone_size: many
d_call: TRBD2
v_call: TRBV4-2
cdr3_nt: TGTGCCAGCAGCCAAGCTAGCGGGAGTTCTAGCACAGATACGCAGTATTTT
cdr3_aa: CASSQASGSSSTDTQYF

j_call: TRBJ2-7
clone_size: -
d_call: -
v_call: TRBV20-1
cdr3_nt: TGCAGTGCTAGAGTCCCTGGAACCTACGACCAGTACTTC
cdr3_aa: CSARVPGTYDQYF

j_call: TRBJ1-6
clone_size: many
d_call: -
v_call: TRBV20-1
cdr3_nt: TGCAGTGCTAGAGATTGGGGCAGGGAAATAGGGAATTCACCCCTCCACTTT
cdr3_aa: CSARDWGREIGNSPLHF

j_call: TRBJ2-5
clone_size: few
d_call: TRBD2
v_call: TRBV9
cdr3_nt: TGTGCCAGCAGCGTAGACGGGCTAGCGGGAGGTGGAGAGACCCAGTACTTC
cdr3_aa: CASSVDGLAGGGETQYF

j_call: TRBJ2-7
clone_size: many
d_call: TRBD2
v_call: TRBV4-3
cdr3_nt: TGCGCCAGCAGCCAAACTAGCGGGAGTTTCTACGAGCAGTACTTC
cdr3_aa: CASSQTSGSFYEQYF

j_call: TRBJ2-7
clone_size: -
d_call: -
v_call: TRBV20-1
cdr3_nt: TGCAGTCCCAAAGGGCTAGCCGACGAGCAGTACTTC
cdr3_aa: CSPKGLADEQYF